This is a list of T cell receptor beta chains from one sample in a study of CD8 T cells in ankylosing spondylitis. TCRdb itself ran the 5' RACE reads through MiXCR, one entry per CDR3 protein. The sample consists of about 300,000 distinct CDR3 sequences, about a fifth of them appearing once. The sequenced sample consisted of blood, either unsorted or a sorted T cell fraction (not recorded which). These receptors were obtained from a female donor with ankylosing spondylitis or in good health (not recorded which). The CDR3 runs from the conserved cysteine through the conserved F or W. Fields, in order: J gene, clone size, D gene, V gene, CDR3 protein, CDR3 DNA. A D gene is named only where the DNA matches it firmly. Size is stated for part of the rows, as once, few or many counts, or as a class when the clone is expanded.

TRBJ1-1,few,NA,TRBV6-2/TRBV6-3,CASSYSTWASTEAFF,TGTGCCAGCAGTTACTCAACTTGGGCCAGCACTGAAGCTTTCTTT
TRBJ2-1,many,NA,TRBV5-4,CASSLRSKSSYNEQFF,TGTGCCAGCAGCTTGCGGTCGAAGAGCTCCTACAATGAGCAGTTCTTC
TRBJ2-2,NA,NA,TRBV20-1,CSASLNSGELFF,TGCAGTGCTTCGTTAAACTCCGGGGAGCTGTTTTTT
TRBJ2-1,few,NA,TRBV12-3/TRBV12-4,CASSFSDHNEQFF,TGTGCCAGCAGTTTCTCGGACCATAATGAGCAGTTCTTC
TRBJ2-3,NA,TRBD1,TRBV4-2,CASSQTGASTDTQYF,TGTGCCAGCAGCCAGACAGGGGCGAGCACAGATACGCAGTATTTT
TRBJ2-7,NA,TRBD2,TRBV4-1,CASSHPGLAGGPGSYEQYF,TGCGCCAGCAGCCATCCGGGACTAGCGGGAGGGCCGGGCTCCTACGAGCAGTACTTC
TRBJ1-2,NA,NA,TRBV12-3/TRBV12-4,CASTHEPEQFYGYTF,TGTGCCAGCACCCATGAGCCAGAGCAGTTCTATGGCTACACCTTC
TRBJ1-5,NA,TRBD1,TRBV27,CASSRGQGEYNQPQHF,TGTGCCAGCAGCCGGGGACAGGGAGAATACAATCAGCCCCAGCATTTT
TRBJ2-1,few,NA,TRBV20-1,CSARDPTSLEQFF,TGCAGTGCTAGAGACCCTACTAGTCTTGAGCAGTTCTTC
TRBJ1-5,few,NA,TRBV10-3,CAISESWVGGRGDQPQHF,TGTGCCATCAGTGAGTCATGGGTCGGAGGGAGAGGTGATCAGCCCCAGCATTTT
TRBJ2-3,NA,NA,TRBV4-1,CASSQDGAGSRLHF,TGCGCCAGCAGCCAAGATGGGGCAGGATCAAGGTTGCATTTT
TRBJ2-5,few,NA,TRBV28,CASSGTDTIRRTQYF,TGTGCCAGCAGTGGGACTGATACCATTAGGAGGACCCAGTACTTC
TRBJ2-7,few,NA,TRBV24-1,CATSDLVRYEQYF,TGTGCCACCAGTGATTTGGTAAGGTACGAGCAGTACTTC
TRBJ2-7,NA,TRBD1,TRBV4-2,CASSQAGTGGRTSYEQYF,TGTGCCAGCAGCCAAGCCGGGACAGGGGGCAGGACGAGCTACGAGCAGTACTTC
TRBJ1-4,NA,NA,TRBV20-1,CSAPWRAGEKLFF,TGCAGTGCTCCTTGGAGGGCAGGGGAAAAACTGTTTTTT
TRBJ2-5,many,TRBD1,TRBV29-1,CSVLGGTGKETQYF,TGCAGCGTCCTTGGAGGGACAGGGAAAGAGACCCAGTACTTC
TRBJ2-1,few,NA,TRBV6-2/TRBV6-3,CASSQGDEQFF,TGTGCCAGCAGTCAGGGAGATGAGCAGTTCTTC
TRBJ1-1,few,NA,TRBV20-1,CSALGGDTEAFF,TGCAGTGCTCTAGGGGGGGATACTGAAGCTTTCTTT
TRBJ1-2,NA,TRBD1,TRBV9,CASSGNRGRGGYTF,TGTGCCAGCAGCGGGAACAGGGGGCGGGGTGGCTACACCTTC
TRBJ2-2,NA,TRBD2,TRBV20-1,CSVRTSGNTGELFF,TGCAGTGTTCGAACTAGCGGGAACACCGGGGAGCTGTTTTTT
TRBJ2-3,many,NA,TRBV12-3/TRBV12-4,CASSGASTDTQYF,TGTGCCAGCAGCGGGGCCAGCACAGATACGCAGTATTTT
TRBJ2-3,many,TRBD1,TRBV7-6,CASSLVRDRPTDTQYF,TGTGCCAGCAGCTTAGTTCGGGACAGACCCACAGATACGCAGTATTTT
TRBJ2-1,once,TRBD2,TRBV6-5,CASSYAWREEDNEQFF,TGTGCCAGCAGTTACGCCTGGCGGGAGGAAGACAATGAGCAGTTCTTC
TRBJ2-7,few,NA,TRBV20-1,CSASAGSWEQYF,TGCAGTGCTAGCGCGGGGAGTTGGGAGCAGTACTTC
TRBJ2-1,NA,TRBD2,TRBV2,CAICFRGLAGQSSYNEQFF,TGTGCCATCTGTTTCCGGGGACTAGCGGGACAGAGCTCCTACAATGAGCAGTTCTTC
TRBJ2-1,NA,TRBD1,TRBV9,CASSVVGQGVSEQFF,TGTGCCAGCAGCGTAGTGGGACAGGGGGTCAGTGAGCAGTTCTTC
TRBJ2-3,few,NA,TRBV10-1,CASSTFTHTQYF,TGCGCCAGCAGCACCTTTACCCATACGCAGTATTTT
TRBJ1-1,few,NA,TRBV2,CASSHPGDEAFF,TGTGCCAGCAGTCATCCAGGGGATGAAGCTTTCTTT
TRBJ1-5,many,TRBD1,TRBV20-1,CSARDPGTGGSQPQHF,TGCAGTGCTAGAGACCCCGGGACAGGGGGAAGTCAGCCCCAGCATTTT
TRBJ2-1,NA,NA,TRBV29-1,CSVGRGAYNEQFF,TGCAGCGTTGGGAGGGGGGCCTACAATGAGCAGTTCTTC
TRBJ2-1,NA,NA,TRBV20-1,CSPRGPSSYNEQFF,TGCAGTCCGAGGGGACCGAGCTCCTACAATGAGCAGTTCTTC
TRBJ2-1,NA,TRBD2,TRBV19,CASRASGMIRDEQFF,TGTGCCAGTAGAGCTAGCGGGATGATTCGGGATGAGCAGTTCTTC
TRBJ2-1,NA,NA,TRBV10-3,CAISERASSYNEQFF,TGTGCCATCAGTGAGAGGGCGAGCTCCTACAATGAGCAGTTCTTC
TRBJ2-3,NA,NA,TRBV7-2,CASSLLLSGTDTQYF,TGTGCCAGCAGCTTACTCTTAAGTGGGACAGATACGCAGTATTTT
TRBJ1-1,many,TRBD1,TRBV29-1,CSVKRQGGSTEAFF,TGCAGCGTTAAACGACAGGGTGGGTCCACTGAAGCTTTCTTT
TRBJ2-7,NA,NA,TRBV2,CASTHPGNEQYF,TGTGCCAGCACGCACCCTGGTAACGAGCAGTACTTC
TRBJ2-3,many,NA,TRBV15,CATSRDPQGKADTQYF,TGTGCCACCAGCAGAGACCCCCAGGGTAAAGCAGATACGCAGTATTTT
TRBJ2-2,NA,TRBD2,TRBV7-2,CASITSGLAENTGELFF,TGTGCCAGCATAACGTCGGGACTAGCGGAGAACACCGGGGAGCTGTTTTTT
TRBJ2-3,NA,NA,TRBV7-9,CASSFGRTTDTQYF,TGTGCCAGCAGCTTCGGCAGGACCACAGATACGCAGTATTTT
TRBJ2-4,NA,NA,TRBV14,CASSQATGSVAKNIQYF,TGTGCCAGCAGCCAGGCCACAGGGTCGGTGGCCAAAAACATTCAGTACTTC
TRBJ2-6,NA,NA,TRBV6-2/TRBV6-3,CASSRAVWDSGSNVLTF,TGTGCCAGCAGCCGGGCGGTCTGGGACTCTGGGTCCAACGTCCTGACTTTC
TRBJ2-2,few,TRBD2,TRBV20-1,CSARDKGTSGRATGELFF,TGCAGTGCTAGAGATAAGGGGACTAGCGGGAGGGCGACCGGGGAGCTGTTTTTT
TRBJ2-5,once,TRBD2,TRBV18,CASSPGLAGGSARETQYF,TGTGCCAGCTCACCGGGACTAGCGGGCGGTTCAGCAAGGGAGACCCAGTACTTC
TRBJ2-1,NA,NA,TRBV20-1,CSAAPGSGPYNEQFF,TGCAGTGCTGCCCCGGGTAGCGGACCTTACAATGAGCAGTTCTTC
TRBJ2-1,NA,TRBD2,TRBV20-1,CSARTSGSSYNEQFF,TGCAGTGCTAGGACTAGCGGGAGCTCCTACAATGAGCAGTTCTTC
TRBJ2-5,NA,NA,TRBV7-9,CASSPAMTAQYF,TGTGCCAGCAGCCCAGCTATGACGGCCCAGTACTTC
TRBJ1-1,few,NA,TRBV28,CASSLSGEPFF,TGTGCCAGCAGTTTATCGGGGGAACCTTTCTTT
TRBJ1-2,NA,TRBD1,TRBV6-1,CASSRGTGAFGLGGYTF,TGTGCCAGCAGCCGCGGGACAGGGGCCTTCGGGCTGGGCGGCTACACCTTC
TRBJ1-1,few,NA,TRBV29-1,CSVGLQPTEAFF,TGCAGCGTTGGGTTACAGCCCACTGAAGCTTTCTTT
TRBJ2-1,many,TRBD2,TRBV20-1,CSARDRTSGGSSYNEQFF,TGCAGTGCTAGAGATCGGACTAGCGGAGGGAGCTCCTACAATGAGCAGTTCTTC
TRBJ1-2,few,NA,TRBV6-5,CASSYTFRYGYTF,TGTGCCAGCAGTTACACATTCCGCTATGGCTACACCTTC
TRBJ2-4,NA,TRBD2,TRBV7-6,CASSLGGGGDIQYF,TGTGCCAGCAGCTTAGGGGGCGGGGGGGACATTCAGTACTTC
TRBJ2-1,NA,NA,TRBV7-9,CASSHQLGASNEQFF,TGTGCCAGCAGCCACCAACTGGGTGCTAGCAATGAGCAGTTCTTC
TRBJ2-1,many,NA,TRBV20-1,CSASKREQFF,TGCAGTGCGTCCAAGCGGGAGCAGTTCTTC
TRBJ2-3,few,NA,TRBV24-1,CATSDLYGENTDTQYF,TGTGCCACCAGTGATTTGTACGGGGAGAACACAGATACGCAGTATTTT